Each of the 14 T cell receptor beta chains below was sequenced from the same sample in a study of blood T cell repertoires in COVID-19. Clones were read by immunoSEQ multiplex PCR, and TCRdb kept only the in-frame ones, dropping some. This sample has approximately 210,000 clones, with 90% to 95% found just once. Material: peripheral blood. The receptors come from a man in his thirties or forties with COVID-19, enrolled during active disease.

This chain connects TRBV3-1 (or the pseudogene TRBV3-2) to TRBJ1-2; weak D call: TRBD1 (5 bases). The CDR3 consists of 18 residues. Germline V gene sequence: CDR1 LGHDT, CDR2 YNNKEL (reference sequence). V gave up 0 bases and J gave up 2 bases, with 19 bases separating them. CDR3 DNA sequence: TGTGCCAGCAGCCAAGATATCTTCCTGCAGGGCTCCAACTATGGCTACACCTTC. Translated, it gives CASSQDIFLQGSNYGYTF.

This chain connects TRBV6-5 to TRBJ2-3; D may be TRBD1 (6 bases). The CDR3 loop spans 12 amino acids. Germline CDR1 MNHEY, CDR2 SVGAGI. V gave up 6 bases and J gave up 3 bases, with 7 bases separating them. CDR3 DNA: TGTGCCAGCAGGGGGGCGACAGATACGCAGTATTTT. It encodes CASRGATDTQYF.

The genes are TRBV6-5 and TRBJ2-3; TRBD1 agrees at 8 bases. CDR3 length: 12 residues. Germline values: CDR1 MNHEY, CDR2 SVGAGI. Trimming cost V 8 bases and J 9 bases; bases outside gene matches: 7. The CDR3 spells CASYDRGRTQYF. As DNA, the CDR3 is TGTGCCAGCTACGACAGGGGAAGGACGCAGTATTTT.

The genes are TRBV18 and TRBJ1-2; D unresolved. The ends were cut back, 2 bases at V and 8 bases at J, with 12 bases in the middle. The germline CDR1 and CDR2 sequences are KGHSH and LQKENI. The CDR3 loop spans 13 amino acids. The CDR3 DNA reads as TGTGCCAGCTCACCAGAGAGGAGCGGAGGCTACACCTTC. This codes for CASSPERSGGYTF.

The CDR3 loop reads CASSRGLAGDYNEQFF. The CDR3 DNA sequence: TGTGCCAGCAGTCGAGGACTAGCGGGGGACTACAATGAGCAGTTCTTC. The rearrangement joins TRBV5-4 to TRBJ2-1, with 13 bases matching TRBD2. The V gene end was trimmed by 5 bases and the J gene end by 3 bases; junction bases not matched to a gene: 5. CDR1 and CDR2 (germline): SGHNT, YYREEE (reference sequence). The CDR3 covers 16 residues.

As DNA, the CDR3 is TGTGCCAGCAAGGGGGCCAACTATGGCTACACCTTC. It translates to CASKGANYGYTF. This chain uses TRBV2 with TRBJ1-2; the match to TRBD1 covers 7 bases. The CDR3 contains 12 residues. Trimming cost V 7 bases and J 2 bases; bases outside gene matches: 1. CDR1 is SNHLY and CDR2 is FYNNEI in the germline V gene.

This chain uses TRBV19 with TRBJ2-2; 7 nucleotides match TRBD2. The CDR3 consists of 16 residues. Per the germline V gene, CDR1 is LNHDA and CDR2 is SQIVND (reference sequence). The trim removed 6 bases at V and 6 bases at J, leaving 13 bases unmatched. The CDR3 region is CASSQQGVTSPGELFF. In DNA form, the CDR3 reads TGTGCCAGTAGCCAACAAGGGGTGACTAGCCCCGGGGAGCTGTTTTTT.

The chain joins TRBV19 to TRBJ2-5; 8 positions match TRBD2. This CDR3 is 15 amino acids long. V lost 6 bases to trimming and J lost 4 bases; unmatched junction nucleotides: 10. Germline values: CDR1 LNHDA, CDR2 SQIVND (reference sequence). The CDR3 DNA reads TGTGCCAGTAGACTAGCGGACGTCAGTCCAGAGACCCAGTACTTC. Its protein is CASRLADVSPETQYF. Using reference TRBV19 and TRBJ2-5 for the parts outside the CDR3, the full variable domain is DGGITQSPKYLFRKEGQNVTLSCEQNLNHDAMYWYRQDPGQGLRLIYYSQIVNDFQKGDIAEGYSVSREKKESFPLTVTSAQKNPTAFYLCASRLADVSPETQYFGPGTRLLVL.

The V and J genes are TRBV24-1 and TRBJ1-5, with 7 bases aligning to TRBD1. CDR3 length: 19 residues. With 4 bases clipped from V and 5 bases from J, the junction kept 19 bases outside the gene matches. CDR1 and CDR2 from the germline V gene are KGHDR and SFDVKD. The CDR3 here is CATSDYPGQYLGVDQPQHF. The DNA of the CDR3 is TGTGCCACCAGTGACTATCCGGGACAGTATTTGGGGGTGGATCAGCCCCAGCATTTT.

The V gene is TRBV3-1 (or the pseudogene TRBV3-2), the J gene TRBJ2-5; D might be TRBD1 (6 bases). The V and J ends lost 8 bases and 2 bases respectively, with 12 bases between them. Germline loops: CDR1 LGHDT, CDR2 YNNKEL (reference sequence). The CDR3 runs 13 residues. The CDR3 DNA reads TGTGCCAGCGGCTACAGGGCACAAGAGACCCAGTACTTC. Its translation is CASGYRAQETQYF.

The chain employs TRBV6-5 and TRBJ2-7; maybe TRBD1 (6 bases). This CDR3 region has 13 residues. From germline, CDR1 is MNHEY and CDR2 SVGAGI. Trimming removed 7 bases from V and 3 bases from J, with 13 bases in between. The CDR3 sequence is CASTMDSFYEQYF. The CDR3 DNA sequence: TGTGCCAGCACTATGGACAGTTTCTACGAGCAGTACTTC.

V gene TRBV15 combines with J gene TRBJ2-5; 11 bases line up with TRBD2. J gave up 7 bases and V 0 bases, and 10 bases lay outside the gene matches. CDR1 is LNHNV, CDR2 YYDKDF, per germline (reference sequence). The CDR3 length is 17 residues. CDR3 protein: CATSREVRSGGAGTQYF. The CDR3 DNA follows: TGTGCCACCAGCAGAGAGGTCCGTAGCGGGGGGGCCGGGACCCAGTACTTC.

The chain recombines TRBV7-2 with TRBJ1-1; perhaps TRBD1 as D (6 bases). The germline gives CDR1 SGHTA, CDR2 FQGNSA. The V and J ends lost 2 bases and 4 bases respectively, with 11 bases between them. The CDR3 loop spans 14 amino acids. The CDR3 nucleotides are TGTGCCAGCAGCTTAAGGGGGGGAGGCACTGAAGCTTTCTTT. This encodes CASSLRGGGTEAFF.

This chain links TRBV7-3 with TRBJ2-1, with 12 bases aligning to TRBD2. The CDR3 loop spans 16 amino acids. The ends lost 5 bases at V and 4 bases at J; junction bases unmatched: 6. Germline values: CDR1 SGHTA, CDR2 FQGTGA. DNA for the CDR3: TGTGCCAGCAGCCTACTAGCGGGGGGAACTTACAATGAGCAGTTCTTC. The encoded protein is CASSLLAGGTYNEQFF.